The present T cell receptor beta chain was sequenced within a study of vaccination effects on CD4 cells after COVID-19. Overall study context: Wells each received approximately 2 million PBMC, cultured with approximately 9 IU/ml IL-2 and roughly 10 ug/ml peptides. Whole-study results and caveats: The study dataset contains few convalescent patients and includes no early post-infection timepoints.

Culture proceeded for nine to ten days, and CD4+ T cells were then isolated. Two-dose BNT162b2 or mRNA-1273 vaccination was given to participants. Vaccinated participants had no history of SARS-CoV-2 infection and tested negative for nucleocapsid antibodies. Researchers swapped half the medium for IL-2 medium on both days 3 and 7. The assay was immunoSEQ multiplex PCR, and TCRdb's table has in-frame clones only and misses some. Among approximately 31,000 clones listed, 70% to 75% were seen once. About this clone: What it binds is not known.

This specimen consisted of CD4+ T cells from PBMCs cultured without peptide, obtained after COVID-19 vaccination. The source is a human donor who received a COVID-19 vaccine.

The chain's CDR3 is CASSQDIGPGQPQHF. Written as DNA, the CDR3 is TGCGCCAGCAGCCAAGATATAGGTCCCGGTCAGCCCCAGCATTTT. The chain carries TRBV4-3 and TRBJ1-5; D is unclear. CDR3 length: 15 residues. Germline assignment: CDR1 LGHNA and CDR2 YSLEER. Trimming removed 0 bases from V and 6 bases from J, with 12 bases in between.